Following are 10 T cell receptor beta chains from one sample sequenced in a study of cytomegalovirus exposure and HLA in healthy donors. The protocol was immunoSEQ multiplex PCR, while the TCRdb copy is restricted to in-frame clones and leaves out a portion. The sample contains some 60,000 clones, approximately 96% of which appear only once. The sequenced sample was PBMCs. The receptors shown here come from a man between 18 and 29 years old in good health and CMV-seronegative.

The V and J genes are TRBV7-9 and TRBJ2-7, with D possibly TRBD1 on 6 matching bases. V was pared by 2 bases and J by 4 bases, with 12 bases between. Germline assignment: CDR1 SEHNR and CDR2 FQNEAQ (reference sequence). The CDR3 length is 14 residues. CDR3 sequence reads: CASSLRGGQYEQYF. In nucleotides, the CDR3 is TGTGCCAGCAGCTTAAGAGGGGGACAATACGAGCAGTACTTC.

The chain employs TRBV5-1 and TRBJ1-1, with D unresolved. The CDR3 length is 15 residues. V was trimmed by 4 bases and J by 2 bases, leaving 15 bases between them. Germline CDR1 reads SGHRS; CDR2 reads YFSETQ. CDR3 sequence reads: CASSHGSGKNTEAFF. The CDR3 region has the DNA TGCGCCAGCAGCCATGGTTCAGGTAAAAACACTGAAGCTTTCTTT.

The chain has TRBV13 and TRBJ1-5, with TRBD1 matching over 11 bases. Germline CDR1 and CDR2: PRHDT and FYEKMQ (reference sequence). V gave up 5 bases and J gave up 1 base; unmatched junction bases: 4. CDR3 length: 16 residues. The CDR3 reads CASSKGQGGSNQPQHF. The CDR3 DNA reads as TGTGCCAGCAGCAAGGGACAGGGGGGGAGCAATCAGCCCCAGCATTTT.

The chain couples TRBV11-1 to TRBJ2-5; TRBD1 matches 8 bases. Germline lookup yields CDR1 SGHAT and CDR2 FQDESV (reference sequence). The junction had 12 bases not matched to a gene; V was cut back by 6 bases and J by 0 bases. The CDR3 has 17 amino acids. CDR3 sequence: CASSPGQARRDQETQYF. The CDR3 region has the DNA TGTGCCAGCAGTCCGGGACAGGCCCGGCGGGACCAAGAGACCCAGTACTTC.

V gene TRBV9 combines with J gene TRBJ2-5, with D possibly TRBD2 on 5 matching bases. The CDR3 runs 19 residues. The germline CDR1 and CDR2 sequences are SGDLS and YYNGEE. V was trimmed by 4 bases and J by 5 bases, leaving 30 bases between them. The CDR3 loop reads CASSPTMNSRGTTRETQYF. CDR3 DNA sequence: TGTGCCAGCAGCCCAACCATGAACTCCCGGGGTACGACCAGGGAGACCCAGTACTTC.

The gene calls are TRBV28 and TRBJ1-2; D may be TRBD1 (6 bases). Germline CDR1 is MDHEN and CDR2 is SYDVKM. The V end lost 4 bases, the J end lost 0 bases, and 21 bases lay between the germline ends. The length of the CDR3 is 18 residues. The chain's CDR3 is CASSSSNTGPGANYGYTF. DNA for the CDR3: TGTGCCAGCAGTTCCTCTAATACAGGGCCCGGGGCTAACTATGGCTACACCTTC.

This clone showed up just once. CDR3 in amino acids: CASSEDRFTYEQYF. In DNA form, the CDR3 reads TGTGCCAGCAGTGAAGATAGATTTACCTACGAGCAGTACTTC. The rearrangement joins TRBV2 to TRBJ2-7; D unresolved. CDR3 length: 14 amino acids. Trimming pared 1 base from V and 2 bases from J, leaving 9 bases between. CDR1 SNHLY and CDR2 FYNNEI come from the germline V gene.

This sequence joins TRBV7-8 and TRBJ1-2; 7 bases agree with TRBD1. Germline assignment: CDR1 SGHVS and CDR2 FQNEAQ. This CDR3 spans 17 amino acids. With V trimmed by 3 bases and J by 1 base, 11 bases remained unmatched. The DNA for the CDR3 is TGTGCCAGCAGCTTTTTAAAACCGGGACAGCTTAACTATGGCTACACCTTC. Its translation: CASSFLKPGQLNYGYTF. The full variable domain, in which reference TRBV7-8 and TRBJ1-2 provide the parts outside the CDR3, is GAGVSQSPRYKVAKRGQDVALRCDPISGHVSLFWYQQALGQGPEFLTYFQNEAQLDKSGLPSDRFFAERPEGSVSTLKIQRTQQEDSAVYLCASSFLKPGQLNYGYTFGSGTRLTVV.

V is TRBV2 and J is TRBJ2-7, with a weak D call TRBD2 (6 bases). The germline CDR1 and CDR2 sequences are SNHLY and FYNNEI. The CDR3 runs 17 residues. V lost 3 bases and J 4 bases, leaving 22 bases between the germline ends. CDR3 nucleotide sequence: TGTGCCAGCAGTGATGTGGCGACGGGCCAGCGGGCATACGAGCAGTACTTC. Translated: CASSDVATGQRAYEQYF.

The chain carries TRBV4-3 and TRBJ2-2, with D unclear. Trimming left V 0 bases short and J 0 bases short, with 8 bases between. The CDR3 consists of 16 residues. CDR1 and CDR2 from the germline V gene are LGHNA and YSLEER. The CDR3 bases are TGCGCCAGCAGCCAAGATCGGTTCGCGAACACCGGGGAGCTGTTTTTT. Translation gives CASSQDRFANTGELFF.